Included here is one TCR beta chain sequence, with context. What it recognizes is unknown. CDR3 length: 16 amino acids. Trimming took 0 bases from V and 1 from J; bases not matched to a gene: 3. In germline, CDR1 is SGHRS, CDR2 YFSETQ. The source of the sample is a study of CD8 T cells in ankylosing spondylitis. Study-wide points: Clones linked to disease were reported to show significant enrichment in matched ankylosing spondylitis synovial fluid. Some motif variants had been reported before (in reactive arthritis synovial fluid and blood).

One entry per CDR3 protein results from TCRdb running MiXCR on the 5' RACE reads. The sample carries 250,000 to 350,000 distinct CDR3 sequences, 15% to 25% recorded once. The V and J genes are TRBV5-1 and TRBJ2-3, with 9 bases that match TRBD2. This TCR was recovered from a male donor with ankylosing spondylitis or in good health (not recorded which). Source material: blood, either unsorted or a sorted T cell fraction (not recorded which). The CDR3 nucleotides are TGCGCCAGCAGCTTGGTAGCGGGAGCCGGCACAGATACGCAGTATTTT. This codes for CASSLVAGAGTDTQYF.